The next 5 T cell receptor beta chains were all read from a single sample in a study of human T cells and chemical hapten exposure. TCRdb redid the calling of the RACE reads with MiXCR, one entry per CDR3 protein. Among tens of thousands of distinct CDR3 sequences, approximately 9.5% were seen once, and the ten largest hold around a tenth. Specified time point: pre-sensitization, week 0. Treatment defined: therapeutic diphenylcyclopropenone sensitization with weekly scalp DPC. From whole blood left unfractionated, total RNA was extracted. The sequencing used whole blood, collected in connection with sensitization to the hapten diphenylcyclopropenone (DPC). Receptors originate from a woman younger than 45 with alopecia areata. Some clones in this sample may be carry-over from other donors' samples.

In this sample, this clonotype turned up a few times. The chain employs TRBV29-1 and TRBJ2-3; D ambiguous. CDR1 and CDR2 from the germline V gene are SQVTM and ANQGSEA. This CDR3 has 13 amino acids. V was trimmed by 5 bases and J by 4 bases, leaving 13 bases between them. The CDR3 DNA reads TGCAGCGTTACCAGCAACCCCGCAGATACGCAGTATTTT. Its translation: CSVTSNPADTQYF.

This rearrangement joins TRBV20-1 to TRBJ2-7; D is perhaps TRBD2 (5 bases). The V and J ends lost 3 bases and 3 bases respectively, with 15 bases between them. CDR1 is DFQATT, CDR2 SNEGSKA, per germline (reference sequence). The CDR3 consists of 14 residues. The CDR3, as DNA: TGCAGTGCTAGCCGGGAACAAGGGTTCTACGAGCAGTACTTC. It yields the protein CSASREQGFYEQYF.

At least ten counts were recorded for this clonotype. Written as DNA, the CDR3 is TGTGCCAGCACCAAACAGGGGACTAACTATGGCTACACCTTC. It encodes CASTKQGTNYGYTF. The rearrangement joins TRBV25-1 to TRBJ1-2; 7 positions agree with TRBD1. J lost 0 bases, V lost 7 bases, and 5 bases had no gene match. The length of the CDR3 is 14 residues. Germline V lookup: CDR1 MGHDK, CDR2 SYGVNS.

The sample holds many counts of this clonotype. The rearrangement uses TRBV28 and TRBJ2-3; D perhaps matches TRBD1 (5 bases). Per the germline V gene, CDR1 is MDHEN and CDR2 is SYDVKM. Trimming stripped 6 bases from V and 2 bases from J, with 18 bases between. The CDR3 extends over 16 amino acids. The CDR3 nucleotides read TGTGCCAGCAGCTCCGCCCAGGACAAGTTCACAGATACGCAGTATTTT. It yields the protein CASSSAQDKFTDTQYF.

This clonotype was detected a few times. The chain carries TRBV3-1 and TRBJ1-3; D gene unclear. Germline CDR1 LGHDT, CDR2 YNNKEL (reference sequence). The CDR3 consists of 15 residues. V lost 2 bases and J 4 bases, leaving 12 bases between the germline ends. The CDR3 bases are TGTGCCAGCAGCCAAAAGGCTATCGGAGGAAACACCATATATTTT. Its translation is CASSQKAIGGNTIYF.